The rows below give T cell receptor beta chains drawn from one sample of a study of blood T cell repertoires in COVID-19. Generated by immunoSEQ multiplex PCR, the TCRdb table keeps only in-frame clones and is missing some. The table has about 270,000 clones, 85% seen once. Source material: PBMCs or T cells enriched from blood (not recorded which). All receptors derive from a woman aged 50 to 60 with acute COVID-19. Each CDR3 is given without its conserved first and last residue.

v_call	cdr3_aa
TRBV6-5	ASSYEGGTEAF
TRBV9	ASSPRDRGYEQY
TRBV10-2	ASSEGRLAGGPTDTQY
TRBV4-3	ASTAQIIYEQY
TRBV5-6	ASSVTGRNTEAF
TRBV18	ASSPPGPYYEQY
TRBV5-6	ASSLGRREAF
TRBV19	ASSGRTGVSEKLF
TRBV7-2	ASTLTGRVSGANVLT
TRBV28	ASSLVQSNTEAF
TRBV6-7	ASSDAGDRGFIYGYT
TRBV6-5	ASTADRGRQPLH
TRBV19	ASSITGNYGYT
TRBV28	ASSLSPGEQY
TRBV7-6	ASSPEGETQY
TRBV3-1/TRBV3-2	ASSQVKGQAF
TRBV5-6	ASRPRVGTEAF
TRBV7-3	ASSNSGVYEQY
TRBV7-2	ASSLAERVGYNSPLH
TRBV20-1	SASYRENTEAF
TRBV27	ASSGGSSYEQY
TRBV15	ATTAGQGPPEAF
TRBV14	ASSRDRGSGNTIY
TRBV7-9	ASSLVADTEAF
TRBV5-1	ASSLGTSGGAMF